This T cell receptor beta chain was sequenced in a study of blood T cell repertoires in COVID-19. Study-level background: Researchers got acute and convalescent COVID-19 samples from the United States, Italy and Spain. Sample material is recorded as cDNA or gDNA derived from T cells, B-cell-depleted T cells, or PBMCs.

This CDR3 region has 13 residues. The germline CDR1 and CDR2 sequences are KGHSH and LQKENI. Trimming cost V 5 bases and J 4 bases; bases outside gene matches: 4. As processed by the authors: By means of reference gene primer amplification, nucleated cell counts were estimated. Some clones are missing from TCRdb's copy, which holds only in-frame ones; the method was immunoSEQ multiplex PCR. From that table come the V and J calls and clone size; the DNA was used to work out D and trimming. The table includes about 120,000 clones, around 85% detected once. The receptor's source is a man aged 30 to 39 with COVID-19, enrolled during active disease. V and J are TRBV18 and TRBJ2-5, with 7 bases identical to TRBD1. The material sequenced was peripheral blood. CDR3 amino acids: CASSKDRAETQYF. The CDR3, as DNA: TGTGCCAGCTCAAAAGACAGGGCAGAGACCCAGTACTTC.